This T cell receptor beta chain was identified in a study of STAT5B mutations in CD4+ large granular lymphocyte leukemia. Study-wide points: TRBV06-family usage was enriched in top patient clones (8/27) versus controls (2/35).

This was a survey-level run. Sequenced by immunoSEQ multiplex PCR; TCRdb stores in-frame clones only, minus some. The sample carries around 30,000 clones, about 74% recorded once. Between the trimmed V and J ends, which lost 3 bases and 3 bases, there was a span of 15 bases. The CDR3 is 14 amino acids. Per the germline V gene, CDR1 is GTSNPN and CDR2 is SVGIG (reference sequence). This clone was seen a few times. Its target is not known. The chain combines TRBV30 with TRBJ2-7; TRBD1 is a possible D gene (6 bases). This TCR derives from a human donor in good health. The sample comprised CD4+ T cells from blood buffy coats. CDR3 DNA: TGTGCCTGGAGCCCGGGACAAATGGTCTACGAGCAGTACTTC. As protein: CAWSPGQMVYEQYF.